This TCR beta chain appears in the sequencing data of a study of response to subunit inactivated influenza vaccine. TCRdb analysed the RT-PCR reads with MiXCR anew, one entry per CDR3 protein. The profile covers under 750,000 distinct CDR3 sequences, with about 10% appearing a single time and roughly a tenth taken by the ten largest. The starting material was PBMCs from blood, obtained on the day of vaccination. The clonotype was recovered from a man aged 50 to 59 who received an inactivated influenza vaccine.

The CDR3 bases are TGTGCCAGCAGCCCCAGTGGCGTATTCCAAGAGACCCAGTACTTC. Its translation: CASSPSGVFQETQYF. V is TRBV12-3 or TRBV12-4 and J is TRBJ2-5; unclear D gene. Deletions cut 6 bases from V and 1 base from J, with 15 bases between. This CDR3 has 15 residues.